The source of this T cell receptor beta chain is a study of spatial heterogeneity in lung cancer. Study-wide background: Alpha-chain sequences were consistently detected less often than beta-chain sequences.

The sample's time point: sample taken at primary tumor resection. Whole RNA obtained from tumor, nontumor lung or frozen PBMC underwent sequencing without sorting. The donors comprised some 72 untreated early-stage non-small cell lung cancer patients. TCRdb analysed the 5' RACE reads with MiXCR anew, one entry per CDR3 protein. The table shows some 50,000 distinct CDR3 sequences, with about 7.6% occurring only once. The sequence was obtained from a female donor with early-stage non-small cell lung cancer. The sample here was PBMCs, taken at surgery.

In DNA, the CDR3 is TGTGCCAGCAGCCCCGATGTAGAGGCGGGCGAACTCGGAGCGCAGTATTTT. Residues: CASSPDVEAGELGAQYF. The V gene is TRBV9, the J gene TRBJ2-3; the D gene is possibly TRBD2 (5 bases). The CDR3 sequence is 17 residues long. V dropped 4 bases and J dropped 10 bases, with 28 bases sitting between them. Germline V gives CDR1 SGDLS, CDR2 YYNGEE.